The present T cell receptor beta chain was sequenced within a study of CD8 T cells in Susac syndrome. The sequenced target, TCR beta, came from blood CD8+ and CD4+ T cells. The authors negatively isolated CD8+ and CD4+ T cells and FACS-enriched TEMRA cells. The RNA, about 0.45 to 1 ug, was put through reverse transcription using random hexamers. MiXCR, run by TCRdb on the immunoSEQ multiplex PCR reads, gives a single entry per CDR3 protein. The sample consists of 50,000 or so distinct CDR3 sequences, 93% of them appearing once. Germline V gene data show CDR1 as MGHRA and CDR2 as YSYEKL. This CDR3 comprises 15 residues. Trimming cost V 1 base and J 10 bases, with 14 bases left between them.

The clonotype was recovered from a human donor with multiple sclerosis. Sequencing input: CD8+ T cells from PBMCs. V and J are TRBV4-1 and TRBJ1-6, with unresolved D. The CDR3 DNA reads TGCGCCAGCAGCCAAGGACCGGGCTTGGGCTCACCCCTCCACTTT. It codes for CASSQGPGLGSPLHF.